Ten or more counts support the clone carrying this T cell receptor beta chain. As yet, its antigen is unknown. This record comes from a study of T cells in Graves' hyperthyroidism and ophthalmopathy. Regarding the study as a whole: With a median lead of roughly 6.2 months before onset, the model predicted ophthalmopathy.

The CDR3 regions of TCR beta were amplified from RNA transcripts. With the HTBI primer set, the TCR CDR3 went through a first round of RT-PCR. TCRdb recomputed calls from the multiplex PCR reads with MiXCR, one row per CDR3 protein. The data contain over 500,000 distinct CDR3 sequences, around 16% of them singletons. Inclusion characteristics of ophthalmopathy patients comprised a Clinical Activity Score of at least 3, a NOSPECS grade of at least 4, and duration under 3 months. Those patients with uncontrolled infection, other autoimmune disease, pregnancy or lactation were excluded. Diagnosis rested on symptoms, serum thyroxine and TRAb, thyroid ultrasound, and orbital computed tomography. The CDR3 sequence is 16 residues long. Germline CDR1 and CDR2: SGHTA and FQGNSA. The junction had 8 bases not matched to a gene; V was cut back by 2 bases and J by 5 bases.

Specimen: blood. This chain links TRBV7-2 with TRBJ2-5; 10 nucleotides line up with TRBD2. The TCR comes from a woman under 40 with Graves' ophthalmopathy. The CDR3, as DNA: TGTGCCAGCAGCTTAAGGGCTAGCGGGAGTGGGGAGACCCAGTACTTC. Its protein is CASSLRASGSGETQYF.